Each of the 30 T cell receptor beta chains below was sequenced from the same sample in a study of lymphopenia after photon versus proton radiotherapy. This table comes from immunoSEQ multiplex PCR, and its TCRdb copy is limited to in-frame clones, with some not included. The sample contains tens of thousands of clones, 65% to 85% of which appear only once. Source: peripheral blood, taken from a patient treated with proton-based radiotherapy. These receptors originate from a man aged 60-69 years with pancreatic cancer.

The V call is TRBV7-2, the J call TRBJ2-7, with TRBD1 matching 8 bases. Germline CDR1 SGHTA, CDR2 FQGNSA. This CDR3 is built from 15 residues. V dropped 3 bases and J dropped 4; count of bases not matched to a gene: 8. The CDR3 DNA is TGTGCCAGCAGCTTTGCCGGGACAGGTAAATACGAGCAGTACTTC. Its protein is CASSFAGTGKYEQYF.

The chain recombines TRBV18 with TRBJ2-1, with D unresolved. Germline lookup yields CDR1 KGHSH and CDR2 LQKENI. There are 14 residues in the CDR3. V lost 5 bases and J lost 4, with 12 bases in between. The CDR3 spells CASSSQHLYNEQFF. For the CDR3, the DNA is TGTGCCAGCTCATCACAACACTTATACAATGAGCAGTTCTTC.

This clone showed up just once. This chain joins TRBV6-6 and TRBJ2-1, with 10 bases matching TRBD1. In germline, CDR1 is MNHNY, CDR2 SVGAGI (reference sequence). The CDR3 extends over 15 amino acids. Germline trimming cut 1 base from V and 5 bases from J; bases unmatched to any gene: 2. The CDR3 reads CASSYFGTGDNEQFF. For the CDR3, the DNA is TGTGCCAGCAGTTACTTCGGGACAGGGGACAATGAGCAGTTCTTC.

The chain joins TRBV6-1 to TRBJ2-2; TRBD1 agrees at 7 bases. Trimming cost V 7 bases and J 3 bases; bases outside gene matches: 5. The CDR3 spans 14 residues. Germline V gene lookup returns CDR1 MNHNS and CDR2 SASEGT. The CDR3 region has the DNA TGTGCCAGCAACAGGGGTTTCGACACCGGGGAGCTGTTTTTT. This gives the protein CASNRGFDTGELFF.

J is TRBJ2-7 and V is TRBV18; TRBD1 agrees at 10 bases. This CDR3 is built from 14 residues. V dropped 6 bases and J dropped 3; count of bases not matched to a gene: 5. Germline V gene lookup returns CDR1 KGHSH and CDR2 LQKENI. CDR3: CASSRGDRGYEQYF. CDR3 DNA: TGTGCCAGCTCCAGGGGGGACAGGGGCTACGAGCAGTACTTC.

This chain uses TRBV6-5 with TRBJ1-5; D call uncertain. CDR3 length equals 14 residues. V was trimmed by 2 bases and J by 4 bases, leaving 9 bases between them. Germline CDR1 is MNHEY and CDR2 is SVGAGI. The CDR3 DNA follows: TGTGCCAGCAGTTACACTCCTGGGAATCAGCCCCAGCATTTT. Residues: CASSYTPGNQPQHF.

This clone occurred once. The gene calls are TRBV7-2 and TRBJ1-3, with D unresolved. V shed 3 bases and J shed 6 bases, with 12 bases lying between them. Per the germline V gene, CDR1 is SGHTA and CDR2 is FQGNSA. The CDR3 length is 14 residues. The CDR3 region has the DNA TGTGCCAGCAGCTTCCCGTCCCGGCCAAACACCATATATTTT. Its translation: CASSFPSRPNTIYF.

The CDR3 DNA follows: TGTGCCAGCAGTTTATGGGGAGAAGCTTTCTTT. Protein sequence: CASSLWGEAFF. The rearrangement uses TRBV28 and TRBJ1-1; no reliable D call. Germline V gene lookup returns CDR1 MDHEN and CDR2 SYDVKM. The CDR3 is 11 residues long. The ends were cut back, 0 bases at V and 8 bases at J, with 4 bases in the middle. Looking up the rest from reference TRBV28 and TRBJ1-1 gives the full variable domain: DVKVTQSSRYLVKRTGEKVFLECVQDMDHENMFWYRQDPGLGLRLIYFSYDVKMKEKGDIPEGYSVSREKKERFSLILESASTNQTSMYLCASSLWGEAFFGQGTRLTVV.

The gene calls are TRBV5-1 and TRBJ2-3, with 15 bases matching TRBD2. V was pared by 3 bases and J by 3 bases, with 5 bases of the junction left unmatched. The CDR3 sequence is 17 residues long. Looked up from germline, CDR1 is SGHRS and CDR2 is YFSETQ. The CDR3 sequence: CASSSGLAGGPTDTQYF. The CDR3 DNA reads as TGCGCCAGCAGCTCGGGACTAGCGGGAGGTCCGACAGATACGCAGTATTTT.

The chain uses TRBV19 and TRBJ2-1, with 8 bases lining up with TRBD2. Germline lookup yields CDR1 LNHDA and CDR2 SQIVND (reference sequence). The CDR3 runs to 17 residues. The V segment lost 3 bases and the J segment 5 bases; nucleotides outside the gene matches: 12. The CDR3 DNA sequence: TGTGCCAGTAGTATTTCGAGCGGGAGAATCCTCGACAATGAGCAGTTCTTC. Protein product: CASSISSGRILDNEQFF.

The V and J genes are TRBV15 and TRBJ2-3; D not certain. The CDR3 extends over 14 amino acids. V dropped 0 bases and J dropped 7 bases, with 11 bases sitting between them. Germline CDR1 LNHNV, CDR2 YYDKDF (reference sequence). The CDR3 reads CATSRDIQENTQYF. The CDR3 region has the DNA TGTGCCACCAGCAGAGACATCCAGGAAAATACGCAGTATTTT.

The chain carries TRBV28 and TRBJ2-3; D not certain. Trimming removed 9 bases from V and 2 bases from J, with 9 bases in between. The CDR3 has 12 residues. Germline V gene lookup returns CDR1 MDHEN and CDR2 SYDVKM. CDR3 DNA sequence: TGTGCCAGTATGACGGCCACAGATACGCAGTATTTT. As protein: CASMTATDTQYF.

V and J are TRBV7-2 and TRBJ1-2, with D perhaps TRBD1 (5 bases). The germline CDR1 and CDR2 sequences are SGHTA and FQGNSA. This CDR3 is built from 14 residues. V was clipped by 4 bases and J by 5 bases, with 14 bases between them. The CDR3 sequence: CASSYKGGEYGYTF. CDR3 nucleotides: TGTGCCAGCAGCTACAAGGGAGGGGAGTATGGCTACACCTTC. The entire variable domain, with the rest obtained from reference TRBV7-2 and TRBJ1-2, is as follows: GAGVSQSPSNKVTEKGKDVELRCDPISGHTALYWYRQSLGQGLEFLIYFQGNSAPDKSGLPSDRFSAERTGGSVSTLTIQRTQQEDSAVYLCASSYKGGEYGYTFGSGTRLTVV.

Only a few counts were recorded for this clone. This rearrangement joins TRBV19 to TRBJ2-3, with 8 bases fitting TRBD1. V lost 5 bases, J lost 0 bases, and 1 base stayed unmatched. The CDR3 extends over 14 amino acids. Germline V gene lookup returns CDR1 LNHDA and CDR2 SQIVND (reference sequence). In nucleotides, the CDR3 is TGTGCCAGTAGTGACAGGGGAAGCACAGATACGCAGTATTTT. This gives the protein CASSDRGSTDTQYF.

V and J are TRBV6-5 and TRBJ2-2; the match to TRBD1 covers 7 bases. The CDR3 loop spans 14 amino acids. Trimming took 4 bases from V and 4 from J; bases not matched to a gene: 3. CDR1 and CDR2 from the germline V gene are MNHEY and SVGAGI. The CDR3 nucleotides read TGTGCCAGCAGTTTACACAGGGGCACCGGGGAGCTGTTTTTT. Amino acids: CASSLHRGTGELFF.

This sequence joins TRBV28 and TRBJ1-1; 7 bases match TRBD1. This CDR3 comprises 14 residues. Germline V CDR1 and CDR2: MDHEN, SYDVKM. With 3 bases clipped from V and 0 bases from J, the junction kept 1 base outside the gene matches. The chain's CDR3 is CASSFDRVNTEAFF. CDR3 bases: TGTGCCAGCAGTTTCGACAGGGTGAACACTGAAGCTTTCTTT.

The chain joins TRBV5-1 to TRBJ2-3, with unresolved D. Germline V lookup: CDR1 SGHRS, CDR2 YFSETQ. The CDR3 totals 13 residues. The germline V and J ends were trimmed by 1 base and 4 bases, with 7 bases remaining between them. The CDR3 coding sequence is TGCGCCAGCAGCTTGAGCAACGCAGATACGCAGTATTTT. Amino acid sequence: CASSLSNADTQYF. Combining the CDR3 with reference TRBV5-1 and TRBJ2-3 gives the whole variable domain KAGVTQTPRYLIKTRGQQVTLSCSPISGHRSVSWYQQTPGQGLQFLFEYFSETQRNKGNFPGRFSGRQFSNSRSEMNVSTLELGDSALYLCASSLSNADTQYFGPGTRLTVL.

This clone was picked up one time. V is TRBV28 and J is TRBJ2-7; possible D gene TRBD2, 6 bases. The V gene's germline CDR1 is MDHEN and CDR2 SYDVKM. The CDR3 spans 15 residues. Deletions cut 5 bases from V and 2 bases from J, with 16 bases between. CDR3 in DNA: TGTGCCAGCAGTGGAGGGGCCCCCTCAACCTACGAGCAGTACTTC. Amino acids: CASSGGAPSTYEQYF.

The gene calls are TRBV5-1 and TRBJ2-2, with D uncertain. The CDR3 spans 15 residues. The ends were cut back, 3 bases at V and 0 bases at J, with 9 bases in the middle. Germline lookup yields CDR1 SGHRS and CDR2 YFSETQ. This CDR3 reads CASSYLIPNTGELFF. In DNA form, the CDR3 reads TGCGCCAGCAGCTACCTGATTCCGAACACCGGGGAGCTGTTTTTT.

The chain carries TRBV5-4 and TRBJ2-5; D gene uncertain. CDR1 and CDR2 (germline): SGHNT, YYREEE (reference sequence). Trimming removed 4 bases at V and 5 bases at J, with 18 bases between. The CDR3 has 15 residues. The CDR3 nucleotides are TGTGCCAGCAGCCCGGTCGGGCCAGGTGGGGAGACCCAGTACTTC. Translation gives CASSPVGPGGETQYF.

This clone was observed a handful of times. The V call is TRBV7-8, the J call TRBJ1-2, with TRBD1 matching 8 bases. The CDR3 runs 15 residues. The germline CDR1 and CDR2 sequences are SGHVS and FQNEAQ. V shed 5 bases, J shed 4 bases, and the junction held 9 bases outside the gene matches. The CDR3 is CASSANRGISYGYTF. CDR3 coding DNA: TGTGCCAGCAGCGCGAACAGGGGGATCAGCTATGGCTACACCTTC.

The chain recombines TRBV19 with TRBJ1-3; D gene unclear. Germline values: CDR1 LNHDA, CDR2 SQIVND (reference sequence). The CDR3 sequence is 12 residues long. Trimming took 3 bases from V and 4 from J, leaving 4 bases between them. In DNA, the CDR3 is TGTGCCAGTAGTATCAACGGAAACACCATATATTTT. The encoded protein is CASSINGNTIYF. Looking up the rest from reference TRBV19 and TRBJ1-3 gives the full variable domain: DGGITQSPKYLFRKEGQNVTLSCEQNLNHDAMYWYRQDPGQGLRLIYYSQIVNDFQKGDIAEGYSVSREKKESFPLTVTSAQKNPTAFYLCASSINGNTIYFGEGSWLTVV.

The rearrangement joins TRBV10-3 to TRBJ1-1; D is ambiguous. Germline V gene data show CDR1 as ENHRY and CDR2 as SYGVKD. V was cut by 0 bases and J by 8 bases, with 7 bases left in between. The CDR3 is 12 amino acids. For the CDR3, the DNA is TGTGCCATCAGTGAGTCGAGGAGGGAAGCTTTCTTT. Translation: CAISESRREAFF.

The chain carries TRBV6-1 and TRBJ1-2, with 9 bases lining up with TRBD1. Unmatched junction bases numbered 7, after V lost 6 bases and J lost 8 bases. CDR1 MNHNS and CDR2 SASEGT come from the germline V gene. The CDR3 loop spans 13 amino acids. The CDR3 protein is CASSRGQGNGYTF. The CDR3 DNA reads TGTGCCAGCAGCCGCGGACAGGGGAACGGCTACACCTTC.

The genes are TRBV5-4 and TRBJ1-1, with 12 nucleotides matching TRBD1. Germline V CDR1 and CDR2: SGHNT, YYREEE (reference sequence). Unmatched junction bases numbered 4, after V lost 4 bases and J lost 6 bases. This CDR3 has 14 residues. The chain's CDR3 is CASSRGTGGSEAFF. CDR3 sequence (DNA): TGTGCCAGCAGCCGCGGGACAGGGGGCTCTGAAGCTTTCTTT.

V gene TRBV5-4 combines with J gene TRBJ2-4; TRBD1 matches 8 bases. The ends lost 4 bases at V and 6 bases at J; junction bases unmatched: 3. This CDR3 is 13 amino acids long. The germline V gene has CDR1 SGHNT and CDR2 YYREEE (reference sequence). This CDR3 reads CASSIGQGNIQYF. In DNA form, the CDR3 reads TGTGCCAGCAGCATAGGACAGGGAAACATTCAGTACTTC.

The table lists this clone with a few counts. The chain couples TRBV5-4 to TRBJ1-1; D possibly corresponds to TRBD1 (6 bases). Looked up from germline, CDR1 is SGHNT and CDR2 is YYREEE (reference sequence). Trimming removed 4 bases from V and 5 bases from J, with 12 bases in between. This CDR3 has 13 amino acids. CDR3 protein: CASSRWGPTEAFF. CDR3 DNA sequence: TGTGCCAGCAGCCGTTGGGGGCCGACTGAAGCTTTCTTT.

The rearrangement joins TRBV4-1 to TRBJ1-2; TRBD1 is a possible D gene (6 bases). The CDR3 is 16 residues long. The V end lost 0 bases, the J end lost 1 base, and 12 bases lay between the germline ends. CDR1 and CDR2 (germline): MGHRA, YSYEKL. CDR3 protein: CASSQDPGGINYGYTF. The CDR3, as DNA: TGCGCCAGCAGCCAAGATCCCGGGGGCATTAACTATGGCTACACCTTC.

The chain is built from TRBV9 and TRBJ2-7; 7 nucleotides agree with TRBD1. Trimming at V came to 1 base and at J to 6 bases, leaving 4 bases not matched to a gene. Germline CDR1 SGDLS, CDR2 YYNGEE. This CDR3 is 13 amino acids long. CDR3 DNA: TGTGCCAGCAGCGTATCCCCAGGGGGCGAGCAGTACTTC. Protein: CASSVSPGGEQYF.

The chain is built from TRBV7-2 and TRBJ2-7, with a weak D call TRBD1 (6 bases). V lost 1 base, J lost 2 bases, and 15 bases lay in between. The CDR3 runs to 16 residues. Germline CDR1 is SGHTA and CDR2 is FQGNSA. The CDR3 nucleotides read TGTGCCAGCAGCTTAGTCCCGGGACAACGGACCTACGAGCAGTACTTC. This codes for CASSLVPGQRTYEQYF.